Sequencing of this TCR beta chain was carried out in a study of T cell responses to AZD1222 COVID-19 vaccine. General observations from the study: Donors were largely white British and mainly female; clonal diversity was possibly underestimated. All repertoire sampling was performed exclusively after the peak T cell response.

Regarding this clone: No antigen is known for it.

TCRdb's table, derived via immunoSEQ multiplex PCR, lists solely in-frame clones and lacks some. The sample yields around 140,000 clones, around 90% seen once. V dropped 2 bases and J dropped 4; count of bases not matched to a gene: 11. Germline V gives CDR1 SGHRS, CDR2 YFSETQ. The CDR3 contains 16 residues. J is TRBJ1-1 and V is TRBV5-1; 7 bases line up with TRBD1. This specimen was peripheral blood, taken on day 0 of AZD1222 vaccination. This clonotype was sampled from an adult in good health. The CDR3 coding sequence is TGCGCCAGCAGCTTTTCGGGACAGTCCTGGGGCACTGAAGCTTTCTTT. This translates into CASSFSGQSWGTEAFF.